Sequencing of this TCR beta chain was carried out in a study of cytomegalovirus exposure and HLA in healthy donors. Findings and caveats of the study: Near-uniform donor sequencing depth was presumed by presence/absence analyses. An Asian-associated ancestry cluster reportedly showed fewer N-insertions than the approximately 630-donor mean in a later analysis.

To note about this clone: The antigen is undetermined.

The PCR had 60 Vbeta and 13 Jbeta primers. Repertoires were generated with immunoSEQ multiplex PCR, while TCRdb's copy carries only in-frame clones and drops some. The sample shows fewer than 75,000 clones, about four fifths of them seen only once. This TCR came from a woman in her twenties or thirties in good health and CMV-seronegative. Sequencing input: PBMCs.

The CDR3 reads CAWDRGIITRAKNIQYF. CDR3 DNA: TGTGCCTGGGACAGGGGAATAATTACCCGAGCCAAAAACATTCAGTACTTC. The rearrangement uses TRBV30 and TRBJ2-4; TRBD1 agrees at 8 bases. V lost 5 bases, J lost 0 bases, and 12 bases stayed unmatched. The CDR3 has 17 amino acids. Per the germline V gene, CDR1 is GTSNPN and CDR2 is SVGIG (reference sequence). Drawing the rest from reference TRBV30 and TRBJ2-4, the complete variable domain is SQTIHQWPATLVQPVGSPLSLECTVEGTSNPNLYWYRQAAGRGLQLLFYSVGIGQISSEVPQNLSASRPQDRQFILSSKKLLLSDSGFYLCAWDRGIITRAKNIQYFGAGTRLSVL.